This record looks at one T cell receptor (beta chain) sequence and its context. Its antigen is as yet unknown. The source of the sample is a study of cytomegalovirus exposure and HLA in healthy donors. Study-level results: Information on immune exposure was restricted to one variable (CMV serostatus). In a later analysis, the majority of CMV-associated beta chains seemingly showed HLA restriction.

From germline, CDR1 is MDHEN and CDR2 SYDVKM. J gave up 0 bases and V 7 bases, and 6 bases lay outside the gene matches. This CDR3 contains 15 residues. Researchers ran the PCR with 60 Vbeta and 13 Jbeta primers. The assay was immunoSEQ multiplex PCR, and TCRdb's table has in-frame clones only and misses some. The sample contains about 120,000 clones, 75% of which appear only once. The genes are TRBV28 and TRBJ1-2; TRBD1 agrees at 9 bases. Sequencing was done on a sample of PBMCs. This clonotype originated in a woman in her forties in good health and CMV-seropositive. CDR3 sequence: CASNPQGATNYGYTF. CDR3 coding DNA: TGTGCCAGCAACCCACAGGGGGCCACTAACTATGGCTACACCTTC.